This T cell receptor (beta chain) originates from a study of blood T cell repertoires in COVID-19. V lost 3 bases and J 4 bases, leaving 18 bases between the germline ends. The CDR3 loop spans 16 amino acids. CDR1 MDHEN and CDR2 SYDVKM come from the germline V gene. Some clones are missing from TCRdb's copy, which holds only in-frame ones; the method was immunoSEQ multiplex PCR. This sample has 150,000 to 200,000 clones, with 87% found just once. This clone showed up just once. This TCR was sampled from a woman in her 70s with COVID-19, enrolled during active disease. The sample comprised peripheral blood. This rearrangement joins TRBV28 to TRBJ1-2; no firm D call. The CDR3 bases are TGTGCCAGCAGTTTGTCTTACTCTCCCCAGGCCTATGGCTACACCTTC. The encoded protein is CASSLSYSPQAYGYTF.